This TCR beta chain was sequenced in a study of shared clonotypes between healthy human individuals. Study observations and caveats: Among the subsets, naive ones generally showed larger estimated richness than memory ones. Sampling covered nothing but blood. Tissue TCR repertoires likely differ from those found in blood.

As regards this clone: Its target is unknown.

The run depth of the assay was deep. The repertoire was sequenced with immunoSEQ multiplex PCR; TCRdb's copy has only in-frame clones and lacks some. Among approximately 2,000,000 clones listed, around 93% were seen once. The naive CD8 subset, CD45RO-negative cells positively selected for CCR7, excluded terminally differentiated effector memory CD45RA+ cells. Germline CDR1 and CDR2: SEHNR and FQNEAQ (reference sequence). This CDR3 is built from 13 residues. V lost 10 bases to trimming and J lost 5 bases; unmatched junction nucleotides: 7. This rearrangement joins TRBV7-9 to TRBJ2-2, with TRBD1 identical over 7 bases. The sequenced sample was naive CD8+ T cells from PBMCs. This receptor was identified in a man aged 18 to 29 in good health. Some clones in this sample may be carry-over from other donors' samples. CDR3 sequence: CAMRTGGTGELFF. CDR3 bases: TGTGCCATGCGGACAGGCGGAACCGGGGAGCTGTTTTTT.